This T cell receptor (beta chain) was sequenced for a study of T-cell reconstitution after alpha-beta-depleted transplantation in children. The CDR3 runs 14 residues. Germline CDR1 is DFQATT and CDR2 is SNEGSKA (reference sequence). V lost 3 bases to trimming and J lost 5 bases; unmatched junction nucleotides: 6. This clonotype was observed at least ten times. During its preparation, the TCRbeta library received unique molecular identifiers. TCRdb re-called the PCR reads through MiXCR, storing one row per CDR3 protein. The sample has a few hundred thousand distinct CDR3 sequences; 10% are singletons. The sample consisted of PBMCs from the stem cell graft donor, taken from the stem cell graft. This TCR was recovered from a human donor who donated a stem cell graft to a child with acute lymphoblastic leukemia. The rearrangement links TRBV20-1 to TRBJ2-3, with 9 bases that match TRBD2. In nucleotides, the CDR3 is TGCAGTGCTAGGGGCGGGAGGGCCGGAGATACGCAGTATTTT. This encodes CSARGGRAGDTQYF.